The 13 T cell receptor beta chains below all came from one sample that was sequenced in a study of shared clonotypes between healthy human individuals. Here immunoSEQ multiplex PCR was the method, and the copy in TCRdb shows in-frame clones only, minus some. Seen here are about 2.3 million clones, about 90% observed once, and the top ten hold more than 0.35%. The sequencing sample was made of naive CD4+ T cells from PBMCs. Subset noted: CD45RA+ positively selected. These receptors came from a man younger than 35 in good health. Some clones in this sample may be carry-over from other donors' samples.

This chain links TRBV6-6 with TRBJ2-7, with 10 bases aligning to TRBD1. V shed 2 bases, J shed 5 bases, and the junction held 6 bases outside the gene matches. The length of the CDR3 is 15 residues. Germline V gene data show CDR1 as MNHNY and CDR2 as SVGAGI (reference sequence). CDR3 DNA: TGTGCCAGCAGTTACGTAGGACAGGGGGAGCACGAGCAGTACTTC. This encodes CASSYVGQGEHEQYF.

CDR3 DNA: TGTGCCAGCAGCTTAGTCCCTCTGCAGACCCCTAAGGAGCAGTACTTC. Translation gives CASSLVPLQTPKEQYF. This chain uses TRBV7-2 with TRBJ2-7; no reliable D call. V lost 1 base to trimming and J lost 7 bases, with 20 bases between them. The CDR3 loop spans 16 amino acids. Germline V CDR1 and CDR2: SGHTA, FQGNSA.

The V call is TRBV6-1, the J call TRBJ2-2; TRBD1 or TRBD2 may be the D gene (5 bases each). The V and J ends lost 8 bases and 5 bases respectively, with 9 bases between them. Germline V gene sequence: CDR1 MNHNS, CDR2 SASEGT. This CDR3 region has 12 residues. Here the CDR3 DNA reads TGTGCCAGCGGTGGGGGAACCGGGGAGCTGTTTTTT. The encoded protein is CASGGGTGELFF.

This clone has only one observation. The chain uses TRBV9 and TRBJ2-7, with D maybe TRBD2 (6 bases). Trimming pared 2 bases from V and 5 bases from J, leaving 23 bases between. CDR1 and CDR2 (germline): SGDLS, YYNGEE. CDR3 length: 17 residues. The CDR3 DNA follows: TGTGCCAGCAGCGTGGGACTTGGGGAACGCTTCAACGACGAGCAGTACTTC. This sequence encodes CASSVGLGERFNDEQYF.

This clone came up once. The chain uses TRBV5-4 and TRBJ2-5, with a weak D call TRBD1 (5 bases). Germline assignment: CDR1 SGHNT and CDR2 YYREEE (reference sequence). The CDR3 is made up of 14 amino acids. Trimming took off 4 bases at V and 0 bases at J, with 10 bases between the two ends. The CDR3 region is CASSPDTYQETQYF. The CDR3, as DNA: TGTGCCAGCAGCCCGGACACTTACCAAGAGACCCAGTACTTC.

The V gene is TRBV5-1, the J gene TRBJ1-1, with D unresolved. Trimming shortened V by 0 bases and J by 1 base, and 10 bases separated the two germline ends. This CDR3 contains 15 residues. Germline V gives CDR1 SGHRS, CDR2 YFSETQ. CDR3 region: CASSLEEGRNTEAFF. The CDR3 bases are TGCGCCAGCAGCTTGGAGGAGGGAAGGAACACTGAAGCTTTCTTT.

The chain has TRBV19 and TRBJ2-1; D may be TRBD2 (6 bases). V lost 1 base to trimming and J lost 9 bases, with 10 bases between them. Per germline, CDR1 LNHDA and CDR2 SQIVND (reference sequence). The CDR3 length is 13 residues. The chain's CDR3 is CASSIVRESEQFF. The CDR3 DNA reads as TGTGCCAGTAGTATAGTGCGGGAAAGTGAGCAGTTCTTC.

CDR3 sequence (DNA): TGCGCCAGCAGCTTCAGGGGGCGTGGGGAGACCCAGTACTTC. Its protein is CASSFRGRGETQYF. The chain joins TRBV5-1 to TRBJ2-5, with 8 nucleotides matching TRBD1. CDR1 SGHRS and CDR2 YFSETQ come from the germline V gene. Losses at the gene ends were 2 bases for V and 5 bases for J; bases not matched to a gene: 5. The CDR3 runs 14 residues.

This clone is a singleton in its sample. The CDR3 DNA is TGTGCCAGCAGTTACTCGAGAGCCGACTATGGCTACACCTTC. It yields the protein CASSYSRADYGYTF. The chain links TRBV6-5 to TRBJ1-2; D is unresolved. CDR3 length: 14 residues. Trimming stripped 0 bases from V and 3 bases from J, with 8 bases between. Per the germline V gene, CDR1 is MNHEY and CDR2 is SVGAGI.

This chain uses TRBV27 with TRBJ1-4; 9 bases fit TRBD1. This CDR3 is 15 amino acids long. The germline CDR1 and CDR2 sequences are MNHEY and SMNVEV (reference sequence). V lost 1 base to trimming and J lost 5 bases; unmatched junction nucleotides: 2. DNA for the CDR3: TGTGCCAGCAGTTTATTGGGGACAGGGAATGAAAAACTGTTTTTT. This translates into CASSLLGTGNEKLFF.

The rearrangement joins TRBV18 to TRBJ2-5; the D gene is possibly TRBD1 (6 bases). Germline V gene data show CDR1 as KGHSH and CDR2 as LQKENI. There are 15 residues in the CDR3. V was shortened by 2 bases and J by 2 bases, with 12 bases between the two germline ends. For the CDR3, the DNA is TGTGCCAGCTCACCAAGAGGCAGGGGACAAGAGACCCAGTACTTC. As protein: CASSPRGRGQETQYF. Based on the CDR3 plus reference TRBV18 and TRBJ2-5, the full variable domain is NAGVMQNPRHLVRRRGQEARLRCSPMKGHSHVYWYRQLPEEGLKFMVYLQKENIIDESGMPKERFSAEFPKEGPSILRIQQVVRGDSAAYFCASSPRGRGQETQYFGPGTRLLVL.

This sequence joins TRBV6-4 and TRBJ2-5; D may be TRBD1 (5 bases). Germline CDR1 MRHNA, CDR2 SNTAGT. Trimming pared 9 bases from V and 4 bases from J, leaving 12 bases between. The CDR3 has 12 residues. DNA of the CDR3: TGTGCCAGACTACAGGCCATAGAGACCCAGTACTTC. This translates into CARLQAIETQYF.

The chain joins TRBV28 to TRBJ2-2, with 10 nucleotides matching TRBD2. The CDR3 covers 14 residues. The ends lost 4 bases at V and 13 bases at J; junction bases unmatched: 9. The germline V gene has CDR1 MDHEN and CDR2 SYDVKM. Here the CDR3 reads CASSSLAGAPRLFF. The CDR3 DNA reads TGTGCCAGCAGTTCCCTAGCGGGAGCCCCGAGGCTGTTTTTT.